The present T cell receptor (beta chain) was sequenced within a study of regulatory T cells in long-lasting Graves disease. For the study at large: Recently diagnosed Graves' patients had received antithyroid drugs for under 3 months.

The time point denotes: newly diagnosed GD, antithyroid drugs for less than 3 months. Preparation of the TCR library used RNA extracted from PBMCs. Arm-PCR of CDR3 regions and iRepertoire HTBI primers were used to build TCR beta libraries. TCRdb processed the multiplex PCR reads anew with MiXCR; each CDR3 protein has one entry. Of approximately 440,000 distinct CDR3 sequences detected, about 16% appear once; the ten largest clones hold over 9%. V was clipped by 6 bases and J by 0 bases, with 12 bases between them. Germline CDR1 reads MNHEY; CDR2 reads SVGEGT. This CDR3 comprises 15 residues. This clonotype was recorded many times. The sample was also linked to a second study, of T cells in Graves' hyperthyroidism and ophthalmopathy. That work contributes: Orbital computed tomography, thyroid ultrasound, serum thyroxine and TRAb, and clinical symptoms together informed the diagnoses. TCR CDR3 underwent first-round RT-PCR with the HTBI primer set. Ophthalmopathy was identified by the model a median around 5.9 months ahead of onset.

This sample comprised peripheral blood mononuclear cells (PBMCs), obtained at new diagnosis, from a patient treated with antithyroid drugs. This TCR came from a man in his forties with Graves disease. The genes are TRBV6-2 or TRBV6-3 and TRBJ1-5; D is undetermined. Here the CDR3 reads CASRSWVDSNQPQHF. As DNA, the CDR3 is TGTGCCAGCAGGTCGTGGGTGGATAGCAATCAGCCCCAGCATTTT.